What follows is one T cell receptor beta chain and its context. This sample was taken from a study of T cell responses to AZD1222 COVID-19 vaccine. Germline-derived CDR1 and CDR2 are MNHEY and SVGAGI. The CDR3 loop spans 16 amino acids. Trimming at V came to 3 bases and at J to 0 bases, leaving 3 bases not matched to a gene. The method was immunoSEQ multiplex PCR; TCRdb's version includes in-frame clones alone and lacks a portion of them. Of 150,000 to 200,000 clones listed, about 93% are singletons. The chain is built from TRBV6-5 and TRBJ2-4; 9 bases align to TRBD1. Sequences were derived from peripheral blood, sampled 28 days after the second AZD1222 dose. The source is an adult who received the AZD1222 COVID-19 vaccine. In nucleotides, the CDR3 is TGTGCCAGCAGTTATGGACAGGGGATAGCCAAAAACATTCAGTACTTC. Its protein product is CASSYGQGIAKNIQYF.